Reported below is one T cell receptor (beta chain). These data originate in a study of T cell changes during pregnancy in multiple sclerosis. The repertoire was sequenced with immunoSEQ multiplex PCR; TCRdb's copy has only in-frame clones and lacks some. The sample records tens of thousands of clones, 85% to 95% being singletons. Germline V CDR1 and CDR2: SGHDT, YYEEEE. The CDR3 sequence is 15 residues long. V was trimmed by 0 bases and J by 1 base, leaving 8 bases between them. The chain employs TRBV5-6 and TRBJ2-4; D perhaps matches TRBD1 (5 bases). This receptor was taken from a female donor with multiple sclerosis, enrolled in a pregnancy study. Sequencing was performed on CD4+ T cells from peripheral blood mononuclear cells, taken after pregnancy. CDR3 in DNA: TGTGCCAGCAGCTTGGGGGCAGGGGCCAAAAACATTCAGTACTTC. Its translation: CASSLGAGAKNIQYF.